The rows below give T cell receptor beta chains drawn from one sample of a study of blood T cell repertoires in COVID-19. Libraries were prepared by immunoSEQ multiplex PCR; TCRdb keeps only in-frame clonotypes and omits some of them. The sample consists of 400,000 to 450,000 clones, about 92% of them appearing once. Sample: PBMCs or T cells enriched from blood (not recorded which). The origin of the receptors is a man younger than 35 who had recovered from COVID-19. CDR3s include the opening cysteine and the closing phenylalanine or tryptophan. D genes are given only for firm matches. Size tells how often a clone was seen (once, few, many) or the class of an expanded clone, and some rows leave it out.

clone_size	v_call	j_call	d_call	cdr3_aa	cdr3_nt
.	TRBV5-5	TRBJ1-1	.	CASSLTGKTEAFF	TGTGCCAGCAGCTTGACAGGGAAGACTGAAGCTTTCTTT
.	TRBV3-1/TRBV3-2	TRBJ2-7	.	CASSVGVETHEQYF	TGTGCCAGCAGCGTAGGGGTAGAAACCCACGAGCAGTACTTC
.	TRBV2	TRBJ1-1	.	CASSYWGPEAFF	TGTGCCAGCAGCTACTGGGGCCCTGAAGCTTTCTTT
.	TRBV4-1	TRBJ2-1	.	CASSQDADNEQFF	TGCGCCAGCAGCCAAGACGCAGACAATGAGCAGTTCTTC
.	TRBV11-2	TRBJ1-1	TRBD1	CASSPRNLRQGARTEAFF	TGTGCCAGCAGCCCACGGAATTTGAGACAGGGGGCAAGGACTGAAGCTTTCTTT
.	TRBV3-1/TRBV3-2	TRBJ2-5	TRBD1	CASSRGQVEYF	TGTGCCAGCAGCCGAGGACAGGTCGAGTACTTC
.	TRBV2	TRBJ1-5	.	CASKSSGWSNQPQHF	TGTGCCAGCAAAAGTTCGGGTTGGAGCAATCAGCCCCAGCATTTT
.	TRBV10-2	TRBJ1-1	.	CASSEQGYTEAFF	TGCGCCAGCAGTGAGCAGGGTTACACTGAAGCTTTCTTT
.	TRBV18	TRBJ1-5	.	CASSPNSMLPQHF	TGTGCCAGCTCACCAAATAGTATGCTCCCCCAGCATTTT
.	TRBV28	TRBJ2-3	.	CASSSNTGYTQYF	TGTGCCAGCAGTTCGAACACAGGGTATACGCAGTATTTT
once	TRBV29-1	TRBJ2-2	TRBD1	CSVVGTDATGELFF	TGCAGCGTTGTAGGGACAGACGCCACCGGGGAGCTGTTTTTT
once	TRBV6-1	TRBJ2-7	.	CASSESRYEQYF	TGTGCCAGCAGTGAGTCCCGGTACGAGCAGTACTTC
.	TRBV27	TRBJ1-2	.	CASSRHGNYGYTF	TGTGCCAGCAGTCGACATGGGAACTATGGCTACACCTTC
.	TRBV19	TRBJ1-4	.	CASSVSANEKLFF	TGTGCCAGCTCGGTGTCGGCTAATGAAAAACTGTTTTTT
.	TRBV29-1	TRBJ1-2	TRBD1	CSVGNRGRGYGYTF	TGCAGCGTTGGAAACAGGGGGCGCGGCTATGGCTACACCTTC
.	TRBV28	TRBJ2-2	TRBD2	CASSLRTSVAGELFF	TGTGCCAGCAGTTTACGGACTAGCGTAGCCGGGGAGCTGTTTTTT
.	TRBV14	TRBJ1-4	.	CASSQDGVQSTNEKLFF	TGTGCCAGCAGCCAAGACGGGGTACAGTCAACTAATGAAAAACTGTTTTTT
.	TRBV7-8	TRBJ1-2	TRBD1	CASSRKVTGGLEDGYTF	TGTGCCAGCAGCCGAAAGGTCACAGGGGGCCTAGAGGATGGCTACACCTTC
.	TRBV19	TRBJ1-6	.	CARYREENYNSPLHF	TGTGCCAGGTACAGGGAAGAAAACTATAATTCACCCCTCCACTTT
.	TRBV11-3	TRBJ1-1	TRBD1	CASSFQGARTEAFF	TGTGCCAGCAGCTTTCAGGGGGCTCGAACTGAAGCTTTCTTT
.	TRBV6-5	TRBJ1-4	.	CASSLVVGGIGEKLFF	TGTGCCAGCAGTTTAGTAGTCGGGGGGATCGGTGAAAAACTGTTTTTT
.	TRBV5-1	TRBJ2-1	TRBD1	CASSLAVGTGANEQFF	TGCGCCAGCAGCTTGGCCGTGGGGACAGGGGCGAATGAGCAGTTCTTC